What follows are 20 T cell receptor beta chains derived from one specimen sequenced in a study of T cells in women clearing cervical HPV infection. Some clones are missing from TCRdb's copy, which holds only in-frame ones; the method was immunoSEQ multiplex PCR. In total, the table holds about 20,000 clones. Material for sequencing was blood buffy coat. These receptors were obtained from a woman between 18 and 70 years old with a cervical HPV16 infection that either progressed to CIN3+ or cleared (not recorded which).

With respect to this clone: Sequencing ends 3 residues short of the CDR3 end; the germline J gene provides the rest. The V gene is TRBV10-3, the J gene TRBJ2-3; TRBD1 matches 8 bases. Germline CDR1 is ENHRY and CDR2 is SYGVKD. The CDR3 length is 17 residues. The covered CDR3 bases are TGTGCCATCAGTGAGACGGCGGCAGGGGGCACAGAACAGCCG. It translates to CAISETAAGGTEQP. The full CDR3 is CAISETAAGGTEQPQYF.

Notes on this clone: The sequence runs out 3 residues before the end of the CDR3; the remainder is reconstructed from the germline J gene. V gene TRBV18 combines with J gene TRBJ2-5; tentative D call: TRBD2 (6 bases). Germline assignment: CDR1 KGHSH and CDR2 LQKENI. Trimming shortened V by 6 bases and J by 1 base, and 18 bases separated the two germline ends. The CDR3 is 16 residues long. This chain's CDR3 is CASSPRAGDGQETQYF. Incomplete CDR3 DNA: TGTGCCAGCTCTCCCAGAGCGGGCGATGGCCAAGAGACC.

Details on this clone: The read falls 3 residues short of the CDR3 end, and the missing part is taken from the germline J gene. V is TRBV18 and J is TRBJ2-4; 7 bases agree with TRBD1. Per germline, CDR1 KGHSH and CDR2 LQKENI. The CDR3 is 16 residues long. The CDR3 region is CASSPQGAGPLRGQYF. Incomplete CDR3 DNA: TGTGCCAGCTCACCACAGGGGGCAGGTCCCCTAAGAGGT. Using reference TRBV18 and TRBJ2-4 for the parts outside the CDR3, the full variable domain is NAGVMQNPRHLVRRRGQEARLRCSPMKGHSHVYWYRQLPEEGLKFMVYLQKENIIDESGMPKERFSAEFPKEGPSILRIQQVVRGDSAAYFCASSPQGAGPLRGQYFGAGTRLSVL.

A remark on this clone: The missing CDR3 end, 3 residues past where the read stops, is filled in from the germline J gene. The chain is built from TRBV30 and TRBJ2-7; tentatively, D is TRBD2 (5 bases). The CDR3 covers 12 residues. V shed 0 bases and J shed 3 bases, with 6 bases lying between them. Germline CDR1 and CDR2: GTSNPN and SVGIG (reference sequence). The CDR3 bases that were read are TGTGCCTGGAGTGTACTAGGCTACGAG. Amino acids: CAWSVLGYE. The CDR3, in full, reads CAWSVLGYEQYF.

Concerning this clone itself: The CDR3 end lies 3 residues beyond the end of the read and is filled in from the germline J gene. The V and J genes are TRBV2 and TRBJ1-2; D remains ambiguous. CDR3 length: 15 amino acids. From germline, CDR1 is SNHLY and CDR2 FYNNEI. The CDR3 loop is CASSPLDTRVYDYTF. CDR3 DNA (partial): TGTGCCAGCAGTCCTCTTGACACTCGAGTGTACGAC.

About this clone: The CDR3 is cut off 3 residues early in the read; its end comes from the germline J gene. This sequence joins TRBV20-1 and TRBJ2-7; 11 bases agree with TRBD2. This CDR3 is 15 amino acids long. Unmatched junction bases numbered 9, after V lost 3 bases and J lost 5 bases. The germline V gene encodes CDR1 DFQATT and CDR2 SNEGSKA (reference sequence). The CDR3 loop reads CSAREVAGGLHEQYF. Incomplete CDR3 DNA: TGCAGTGCTAGGGAAGTAGCGGGAGGGCTCCACGAG.

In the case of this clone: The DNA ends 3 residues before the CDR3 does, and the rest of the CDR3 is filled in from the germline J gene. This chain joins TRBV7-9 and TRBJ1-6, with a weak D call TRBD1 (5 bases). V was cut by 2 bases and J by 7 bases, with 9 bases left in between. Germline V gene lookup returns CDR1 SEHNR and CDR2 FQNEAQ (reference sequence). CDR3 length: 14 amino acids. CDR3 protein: CASSLPGHNSPLHF. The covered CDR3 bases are TGTGCCAGCAGCTTACCAGGGCACAATTCACCC.

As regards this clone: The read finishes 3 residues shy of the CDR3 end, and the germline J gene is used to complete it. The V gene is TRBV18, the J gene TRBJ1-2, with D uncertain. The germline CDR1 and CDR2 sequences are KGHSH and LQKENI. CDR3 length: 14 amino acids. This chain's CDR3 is CASSPTSGDYGYTF. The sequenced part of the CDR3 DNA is TGTGCCAGCTCACCGACAAGCGGAGACTACGGG.

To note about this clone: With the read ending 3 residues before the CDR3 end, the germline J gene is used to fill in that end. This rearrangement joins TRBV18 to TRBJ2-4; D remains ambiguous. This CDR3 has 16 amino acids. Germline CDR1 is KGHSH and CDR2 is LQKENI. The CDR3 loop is CASSRPNTDPNYGQYF. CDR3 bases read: TGTGCCAGCTCCCGACCCAACACTGATCCTAACTATGGT.

The covered CDR3 bases are TGTGCCAGCAGCTCACCAACTTTAGCGGGGGAGATGGAGACC. It is translated as CASSSPTLAGEMET. The complete CDR3 reads CASSSPTLAGEMETQYF. The rearrangement links TRBV13 to TRBJ2-5; 9 bases agree with TRBD2. The CDR3 goes on 3 residues after the read ends, and that part is filled in from the germline J gene. Germline CDR1 reads PRHDT; CDR2 reads FYEKMQ (reference sequence). V shed 4 bases, J shed 5 bases, and the junction held 14 bases outside the gene matches. The CDR3 consists of 17 residues.

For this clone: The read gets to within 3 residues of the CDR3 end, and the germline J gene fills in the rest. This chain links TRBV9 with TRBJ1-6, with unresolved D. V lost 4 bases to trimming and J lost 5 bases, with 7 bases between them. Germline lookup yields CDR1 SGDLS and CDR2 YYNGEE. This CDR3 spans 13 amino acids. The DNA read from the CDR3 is TGTGCCAGCAGCCATCAGGATAATTCACCC. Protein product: CASSHQDNSP. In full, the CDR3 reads CASSHQDNSPLHF.

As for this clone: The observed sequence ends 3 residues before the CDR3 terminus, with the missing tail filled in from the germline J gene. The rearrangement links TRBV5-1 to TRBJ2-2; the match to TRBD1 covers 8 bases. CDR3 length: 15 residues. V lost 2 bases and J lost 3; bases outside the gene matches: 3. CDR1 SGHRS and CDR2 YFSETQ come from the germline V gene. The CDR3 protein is CASSFGQGDTGELFF. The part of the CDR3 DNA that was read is TGCGCCAGCAGCTTCGGACAGGGAGACACCGGGGAG.

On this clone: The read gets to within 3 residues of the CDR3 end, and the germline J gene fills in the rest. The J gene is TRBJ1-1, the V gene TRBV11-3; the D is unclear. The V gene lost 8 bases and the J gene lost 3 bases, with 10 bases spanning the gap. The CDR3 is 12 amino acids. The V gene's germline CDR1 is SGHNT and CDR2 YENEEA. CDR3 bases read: TGTGCCAGCGAGGTAGCACACACTGAA. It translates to CASEVAHTE. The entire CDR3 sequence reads CASEVAHTEAFF.

Here the CDR3 reads CASSLATVRNTEAFF. The CDR3 bases that were read are TGTGCCAGCAGCTTAGCCACTGTGAGGAACACTGAA. V and J are TRBV7-2 and TRBJ1-1; D is unresolved. The read terminates 3 residues before the CDR3 end, so the remaining end is supplied by the germline J gene. The CDR3 runs to 15 residues. Germline-derived CDR1 and CDR2 are SGHTA and FQGNSA. Trimming took 0 bases from V and 1 from J, leaving 9 bases between them.

The DNA read from the CDR3 is TGTGCCAGCAGCTTAGCGACGGGGGGCGCAGGCACCGGGGAG. It encodes CASSLATGGAGTGE. The complete CDR3 sequence is CASSLATGGAGTGELFF. J is TRBJ2-2 and V is TRBV7-2; D may be TRBD2 (7 bases). The read terminates 3 residues ahead of where the CDR3 ends, so the germline J gene completes it. Germline assignment: CDR1 SGHTA and CDR2 FQGNSA. The ends were cut back, 0 bases at V and 4 bases at J, with 15 bases in the middle. This CDR3 contains 17 residues.

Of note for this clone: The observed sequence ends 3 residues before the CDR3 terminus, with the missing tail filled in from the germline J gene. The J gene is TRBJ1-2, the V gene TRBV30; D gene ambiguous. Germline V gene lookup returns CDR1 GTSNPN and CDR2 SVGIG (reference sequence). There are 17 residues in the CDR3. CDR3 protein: CAWSVIRTSGLTDTYTF. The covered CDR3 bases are TGTGCCTGGAGTGTTATAAGGACTAGCGGGCTCACAGATACC.

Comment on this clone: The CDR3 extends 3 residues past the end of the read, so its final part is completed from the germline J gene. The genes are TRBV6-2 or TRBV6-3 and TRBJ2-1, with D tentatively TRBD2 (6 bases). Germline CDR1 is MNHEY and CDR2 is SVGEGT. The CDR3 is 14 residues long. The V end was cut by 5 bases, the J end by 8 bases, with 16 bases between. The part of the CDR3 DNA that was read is TGTGCCAGCAGTGGCTGGGGGGACCAGGATGAG. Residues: CASSGWGDQDE. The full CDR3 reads CASSGWGDQDEQFF.

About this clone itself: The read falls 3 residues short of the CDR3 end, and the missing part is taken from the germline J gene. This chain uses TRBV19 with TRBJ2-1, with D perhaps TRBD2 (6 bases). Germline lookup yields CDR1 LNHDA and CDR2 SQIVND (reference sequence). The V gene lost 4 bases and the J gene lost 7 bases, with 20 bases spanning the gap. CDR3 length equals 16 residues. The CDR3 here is CASSKGPGGVWNEQFF. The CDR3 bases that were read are TGTGCCAGTAGTAAAGGGCCCGGCGGGGTTTGGAATGAG. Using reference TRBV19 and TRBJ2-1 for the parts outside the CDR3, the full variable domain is DGGITQSPKYLFRKEGQNVTLSCEQNLNHDAMYWYRQDPGQGLRLIYYSQIVNDFQKGDIAEGYSVSREKKESFPLTVTSAQKNPTAFYLCASSKGPGGVWNEQFFGPGTRLTVL.

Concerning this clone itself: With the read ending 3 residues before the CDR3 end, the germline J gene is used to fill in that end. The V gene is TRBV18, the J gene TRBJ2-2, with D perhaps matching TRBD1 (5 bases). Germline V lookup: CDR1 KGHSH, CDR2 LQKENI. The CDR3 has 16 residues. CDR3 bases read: TGTGCCAGCTCACCACCCAGGGCCGCTGGGGCCAACGTG. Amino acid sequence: CASSPPRAAGANV. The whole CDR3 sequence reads CASSPPRAAGANVLFF.

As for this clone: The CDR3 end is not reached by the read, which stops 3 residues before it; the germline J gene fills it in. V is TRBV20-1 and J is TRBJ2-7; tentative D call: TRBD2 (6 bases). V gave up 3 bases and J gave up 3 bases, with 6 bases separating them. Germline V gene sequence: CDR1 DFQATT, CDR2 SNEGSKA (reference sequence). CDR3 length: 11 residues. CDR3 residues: CSARGGYEQYF. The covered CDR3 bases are TGCAGTGCTAGGGGGGGCTACGAG.